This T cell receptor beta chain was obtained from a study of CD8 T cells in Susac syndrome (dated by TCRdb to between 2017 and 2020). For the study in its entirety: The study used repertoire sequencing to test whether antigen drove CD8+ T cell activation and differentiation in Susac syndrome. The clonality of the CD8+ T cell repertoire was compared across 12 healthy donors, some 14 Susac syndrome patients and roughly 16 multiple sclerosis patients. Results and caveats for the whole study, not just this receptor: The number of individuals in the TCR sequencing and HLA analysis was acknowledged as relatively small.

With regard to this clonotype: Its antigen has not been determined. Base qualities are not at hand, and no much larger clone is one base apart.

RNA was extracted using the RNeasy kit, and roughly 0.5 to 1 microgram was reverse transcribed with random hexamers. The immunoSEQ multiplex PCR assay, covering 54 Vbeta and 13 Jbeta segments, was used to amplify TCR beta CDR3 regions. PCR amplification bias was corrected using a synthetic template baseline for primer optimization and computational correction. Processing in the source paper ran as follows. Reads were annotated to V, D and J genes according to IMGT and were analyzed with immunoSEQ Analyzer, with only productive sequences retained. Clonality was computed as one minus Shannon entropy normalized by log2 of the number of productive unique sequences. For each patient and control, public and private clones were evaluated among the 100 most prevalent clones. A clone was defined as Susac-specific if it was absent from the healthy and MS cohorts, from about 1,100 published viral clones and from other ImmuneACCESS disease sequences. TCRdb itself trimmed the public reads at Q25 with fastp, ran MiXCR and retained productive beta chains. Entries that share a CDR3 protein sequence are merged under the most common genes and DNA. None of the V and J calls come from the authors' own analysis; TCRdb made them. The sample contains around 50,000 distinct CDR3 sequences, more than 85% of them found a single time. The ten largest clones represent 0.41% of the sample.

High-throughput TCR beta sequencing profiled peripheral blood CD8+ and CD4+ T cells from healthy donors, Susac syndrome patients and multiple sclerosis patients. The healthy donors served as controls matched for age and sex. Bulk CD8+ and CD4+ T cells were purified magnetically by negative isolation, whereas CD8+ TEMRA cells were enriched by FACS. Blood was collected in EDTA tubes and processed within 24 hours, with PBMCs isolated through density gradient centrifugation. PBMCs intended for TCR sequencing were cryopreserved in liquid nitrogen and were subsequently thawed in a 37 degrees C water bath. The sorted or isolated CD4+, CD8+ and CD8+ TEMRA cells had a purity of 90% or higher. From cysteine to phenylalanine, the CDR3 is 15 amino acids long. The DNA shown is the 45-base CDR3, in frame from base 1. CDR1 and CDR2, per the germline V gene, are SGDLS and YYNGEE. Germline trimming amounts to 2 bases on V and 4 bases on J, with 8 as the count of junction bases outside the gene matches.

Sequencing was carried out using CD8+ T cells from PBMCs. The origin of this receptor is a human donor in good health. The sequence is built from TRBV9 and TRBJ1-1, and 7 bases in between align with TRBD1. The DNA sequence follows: TGTGCCAGCAGCGTGGGGGGTGAGGGGGCCACTGAAGCTTTCTTT. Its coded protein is CASSVGGEGATEAFF.